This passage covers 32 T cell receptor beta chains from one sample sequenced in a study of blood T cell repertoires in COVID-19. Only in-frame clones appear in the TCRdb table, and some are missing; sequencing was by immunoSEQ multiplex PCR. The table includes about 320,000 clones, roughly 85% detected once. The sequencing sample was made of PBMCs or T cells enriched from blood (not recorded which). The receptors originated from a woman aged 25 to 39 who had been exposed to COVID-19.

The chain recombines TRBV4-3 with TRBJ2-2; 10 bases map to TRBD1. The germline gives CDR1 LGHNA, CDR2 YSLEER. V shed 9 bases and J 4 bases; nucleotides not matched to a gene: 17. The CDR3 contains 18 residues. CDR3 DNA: TGCGCCAGTCCGGACAGGGGGTTATTAGGCATGCTCACCGGGGAGCTGTTTTTT. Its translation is CASPDRGLLGMLTGELFF.

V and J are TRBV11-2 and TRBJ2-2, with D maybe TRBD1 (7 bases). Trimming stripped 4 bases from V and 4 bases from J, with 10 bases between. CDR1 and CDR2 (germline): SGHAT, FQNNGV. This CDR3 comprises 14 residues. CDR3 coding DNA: TGTGCCAGCAGCTCAGGGGGGTTCACCGGGGAGCTGTTTTTT. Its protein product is CASSSGGFTGELFF.

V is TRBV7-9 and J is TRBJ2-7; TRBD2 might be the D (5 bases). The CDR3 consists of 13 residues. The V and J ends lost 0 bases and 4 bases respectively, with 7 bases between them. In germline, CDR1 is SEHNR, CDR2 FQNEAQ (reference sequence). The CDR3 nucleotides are TGTGCCAGCAGCTTAGCTAGCGCATACGAGCAGTACTTC. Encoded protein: CASSLASAYEQYF. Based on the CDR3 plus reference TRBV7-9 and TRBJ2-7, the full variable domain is DTGVSQNPRHKITKRGQNVTFRCDPISEHNRLYWYRQTLGQGPEFLTYFQNEAQLEKSRLLSDRFSAERPKGSFSTLEIQRTEQGDSAMYLCASSLASAYEQYFGPGTRLTVT.

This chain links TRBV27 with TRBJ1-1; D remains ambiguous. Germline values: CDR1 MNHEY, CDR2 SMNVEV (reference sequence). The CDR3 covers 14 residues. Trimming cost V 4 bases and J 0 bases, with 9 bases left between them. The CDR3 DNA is TGTGCCAGCAGTTACAGCTTAGTGAACACTGAAGCTTTCTTT. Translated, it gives CASSYSLVNTEAFF.

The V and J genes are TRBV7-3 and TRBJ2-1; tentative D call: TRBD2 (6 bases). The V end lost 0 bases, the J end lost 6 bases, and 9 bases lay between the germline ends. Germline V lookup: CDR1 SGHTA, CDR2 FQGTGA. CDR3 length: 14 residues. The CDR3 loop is CASSLTGGANEQFF. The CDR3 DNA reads TGTGCCAGCAGCTTAACCGGCGGGGCCAATGAGCAGTTCTTC. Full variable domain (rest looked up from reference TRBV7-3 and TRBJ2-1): GAGVSQTPSNKVTEKGKYVELRCDPISGHTALYWYRQSLGQGPEFLIYFQGTGAADDSGLPNDRFFAVRPEGSVSTLKIQRTERGDSAVYLCASSLTGGANEQFFGPGTRLTVL.

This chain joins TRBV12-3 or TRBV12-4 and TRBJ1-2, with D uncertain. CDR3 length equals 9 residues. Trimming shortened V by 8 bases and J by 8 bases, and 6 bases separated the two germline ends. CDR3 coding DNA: TGTGCCAGCGGAGAGGGCTACACCTTC. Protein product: CASGEGYTF.

The CDR3 DNA reads as TGTGCCAGCAACGACAGGGGCCCCTCCTACGAGCAGTACTTC. It specifies CASNDRGPSYEQYF. The chain has TRBV27 and TRBJ2-7; 8 positions match TRBD1. Trimming took 7 bases from V and 0 from J; bases not matched to a gene: 5. CDR1 is MNHEY, CDR2 SMNVEV, per germline (reference sequence). There are 14 residues in the CDR3.

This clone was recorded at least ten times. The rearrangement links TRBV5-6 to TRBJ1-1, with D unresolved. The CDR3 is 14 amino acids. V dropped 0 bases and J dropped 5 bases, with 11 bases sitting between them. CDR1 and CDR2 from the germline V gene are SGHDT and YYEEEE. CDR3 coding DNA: TGTGCCAGCAGCTTGGACCCTCGGGTTACTGAAGCTTTCTTT. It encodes CASSLDPRVTEAFF.

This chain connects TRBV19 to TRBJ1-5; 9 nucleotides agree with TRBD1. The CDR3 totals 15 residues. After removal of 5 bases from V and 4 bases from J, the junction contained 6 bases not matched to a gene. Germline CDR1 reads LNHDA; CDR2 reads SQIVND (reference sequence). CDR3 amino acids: CASSGGTGSNQPQHF. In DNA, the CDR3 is TGTGCCAGTAGTGGGGGGACAGGGTCAAATCAGCCCCAGCATTTT.

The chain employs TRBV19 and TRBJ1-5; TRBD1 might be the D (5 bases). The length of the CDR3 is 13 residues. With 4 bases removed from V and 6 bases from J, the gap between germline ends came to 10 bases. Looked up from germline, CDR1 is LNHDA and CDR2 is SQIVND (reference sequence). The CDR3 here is CASSTSGPQPQHF. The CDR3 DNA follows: TGTGCCAGTAGTACTTCAGGGCCTCAGCCCCAGCATTTT.

CDR3 in DNA: TGTGCCAGCAGTTTATACCCGGGAGGGACCTACGAGCAGTACTTC. It specifies CASSLYPGGTYEQYF. V gene TRBV27 combines with J gene TRBJ2-7, with 8 bases identical to TRBD2. The germline gives CDR1 MNHEY, CDR2 SMNVEV (reference sequence). With V trimmed by 1 base and J by 2 bases, 4 bases remained unmatched. The CDR3 length is 15 residues.

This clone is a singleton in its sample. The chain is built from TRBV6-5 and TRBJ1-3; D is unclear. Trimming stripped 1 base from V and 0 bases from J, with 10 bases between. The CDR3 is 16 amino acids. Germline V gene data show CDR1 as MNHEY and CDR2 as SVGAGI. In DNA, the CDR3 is TGTGCCAGCAGTTACTTGTCTTCGTTCTCTGGAAACACCATATATTTT. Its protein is CASSYLSSFSGNTIYF.

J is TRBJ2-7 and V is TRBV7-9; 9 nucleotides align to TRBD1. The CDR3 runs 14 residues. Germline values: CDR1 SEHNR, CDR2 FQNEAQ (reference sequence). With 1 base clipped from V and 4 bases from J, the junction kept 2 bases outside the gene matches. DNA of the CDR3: TGTGCCAGCAGCTTAGACAGGGGGCGGTACGAGCAGTACTTC. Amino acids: CASSLDRGRYEQYF.

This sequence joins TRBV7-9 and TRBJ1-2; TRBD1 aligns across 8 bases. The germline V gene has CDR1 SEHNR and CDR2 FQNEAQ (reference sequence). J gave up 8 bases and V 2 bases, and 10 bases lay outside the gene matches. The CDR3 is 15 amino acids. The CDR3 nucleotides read TGTGCCAGCAGCTTAACCGGGCAGGGGGCTGAGGGCTACACCTTC. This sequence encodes CASSLTGQGAEGYTF.

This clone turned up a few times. The CDR3 nucleotides are TGTGCCAGCAGCTGGAGTGCAGGGGGCCAAGAGACCCAGTACTTC. Protein sequence: CASSWSAGGQETQYF. This rearrangement joins TRBV7-6 to TRBJ2-5; the match to TRBD1 covers 7 bases. The J segment lost 1 base and the V segment lost 4 bases, leaving 6 bases of the junction unmatched. The CDR3 covers 15 residues. Germline lookup yields CDR1 SGHVS and CDR2 FNYEAQ.

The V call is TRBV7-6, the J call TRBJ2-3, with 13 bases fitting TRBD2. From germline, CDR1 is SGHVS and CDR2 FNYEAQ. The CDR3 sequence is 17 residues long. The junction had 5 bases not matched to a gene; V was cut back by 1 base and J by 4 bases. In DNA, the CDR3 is TGTGCCAGCAGCTTAGTGGGGACTAGCGGGGCGGCAGATACGCAGTATTTT. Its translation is CASSLVGTSGAADTQYF.

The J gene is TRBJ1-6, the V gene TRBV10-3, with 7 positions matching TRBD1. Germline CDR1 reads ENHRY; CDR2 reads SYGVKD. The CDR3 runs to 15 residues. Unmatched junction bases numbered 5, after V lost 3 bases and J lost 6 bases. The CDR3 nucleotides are TGTGCCATCAGTGACCCGACAGGGATTAATTCACCCCTCCACTTT. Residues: CAISDPTGINSPLHF.

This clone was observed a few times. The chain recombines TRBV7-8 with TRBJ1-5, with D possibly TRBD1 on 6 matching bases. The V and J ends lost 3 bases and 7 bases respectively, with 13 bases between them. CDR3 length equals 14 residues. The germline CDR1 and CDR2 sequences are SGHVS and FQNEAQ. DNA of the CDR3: TGTGCCAGCAGCTTTAATACAGGGAAGCAGCCCCAGCATTTT. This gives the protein CASSFNTGKQPQHF.

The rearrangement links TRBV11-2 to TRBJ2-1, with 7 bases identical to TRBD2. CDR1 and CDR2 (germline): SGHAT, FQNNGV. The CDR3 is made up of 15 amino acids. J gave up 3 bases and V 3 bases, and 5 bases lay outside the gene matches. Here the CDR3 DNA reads TGTGCCAGCAGCTTGGGGGGGAGTTACTACAATGAGCAGTTCTTC. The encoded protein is CASSLGGSYYNEQFF.

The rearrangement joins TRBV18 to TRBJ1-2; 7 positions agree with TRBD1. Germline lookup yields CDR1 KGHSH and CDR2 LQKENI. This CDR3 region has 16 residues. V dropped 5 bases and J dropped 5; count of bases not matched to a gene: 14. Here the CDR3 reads CASSIIAAGDRYGYTF. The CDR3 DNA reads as TGTGCCAGCTCAATTATCGCCGCCGGGGACAGATATGGCTACACCTTC.

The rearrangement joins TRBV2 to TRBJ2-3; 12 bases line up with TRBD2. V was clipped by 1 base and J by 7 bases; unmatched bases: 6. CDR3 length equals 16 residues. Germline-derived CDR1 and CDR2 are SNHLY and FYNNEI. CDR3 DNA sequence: TGTGCCAGCAGTGAAGGACTAGCGGGAGTTGTTTATACGCAGTATTTT. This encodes CASSEGLAGVVYTQYF. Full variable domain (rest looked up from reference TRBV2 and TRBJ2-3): EPEVTQTPSHQVTQMGQEVILRCVPISNHLYFYWYRQILGQKVEFLVSFYNNEISEKSEIFDDQFSVERPDGSNFTLKIRSTKLEDSAMYFCASSEGLAGVVYTQYFGPGTRLTVL.

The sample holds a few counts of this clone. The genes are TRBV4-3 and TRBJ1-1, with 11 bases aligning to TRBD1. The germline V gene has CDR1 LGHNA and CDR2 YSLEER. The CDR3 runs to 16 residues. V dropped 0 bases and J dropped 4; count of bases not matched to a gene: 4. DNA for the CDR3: TGCGCCAGCAGCCAAGATTGGGGGACAGGGGGCACTGAAGCTTTCTTT. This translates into CASSQDWGTGGTEAFF.

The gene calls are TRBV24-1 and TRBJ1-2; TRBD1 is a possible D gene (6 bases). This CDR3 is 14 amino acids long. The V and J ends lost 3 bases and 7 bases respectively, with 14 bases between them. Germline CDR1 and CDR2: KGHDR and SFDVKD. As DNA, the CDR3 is TGTGCCACCAGTGATCCAGGGGTGAAGAGTGGCTACACCTTC. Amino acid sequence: CATSDPGVKSGYTF.

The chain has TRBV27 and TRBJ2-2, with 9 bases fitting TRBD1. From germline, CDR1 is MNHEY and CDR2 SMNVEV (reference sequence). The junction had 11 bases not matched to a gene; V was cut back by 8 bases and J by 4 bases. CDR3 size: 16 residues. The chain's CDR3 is CASRFGQGMGTGELFF. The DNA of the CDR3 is TGTGCCAGCCGATTCGGACAGGGGATGGGCACCGGGGAGCTGTTTTTT.

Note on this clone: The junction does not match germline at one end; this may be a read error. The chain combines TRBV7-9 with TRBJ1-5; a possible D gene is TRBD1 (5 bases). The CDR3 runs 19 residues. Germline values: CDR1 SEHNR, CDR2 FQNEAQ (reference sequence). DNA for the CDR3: TGTGTCAGCAGCTCGGGGTCGCGGTCTGGATGGGGGGACAATCAGCCCCAGCATTTT. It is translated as CVSSSGSRSGWGDNQPQHF.

DNA for the CDR3: TGTGCCAGCAGTTGGGGGGGGCGGTATAGCAATCAGCCCCAGCATTTT. This gives the protein CASSWGGRYSNQPQHF. This chain connects TRBV28 to TRBJ1-5; D may be TRBD1 (6 bases). The CDR3 has 16 amino acids. Germline CDR1 and CDR2: MDHEN and SYDVKM. Trimming removed 4 bases from V and 0 bases from J, with 13 bases in between.

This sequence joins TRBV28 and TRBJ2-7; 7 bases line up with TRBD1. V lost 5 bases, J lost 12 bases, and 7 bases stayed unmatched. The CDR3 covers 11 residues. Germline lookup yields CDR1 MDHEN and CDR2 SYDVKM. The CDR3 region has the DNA TGTGCCAGCAGTCGGGACAGTTCGGGGTACTTC. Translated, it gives CASSRDSSGYF.

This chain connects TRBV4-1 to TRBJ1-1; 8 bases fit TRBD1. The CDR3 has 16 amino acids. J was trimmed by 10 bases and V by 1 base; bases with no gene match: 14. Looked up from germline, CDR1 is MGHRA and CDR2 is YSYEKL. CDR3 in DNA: TGCGCCAGCAGCCAAGTTCGCGGACAGGGCGTTCTGGTAGCTTTCTTT. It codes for CASSQVRGQGVLVAFF.

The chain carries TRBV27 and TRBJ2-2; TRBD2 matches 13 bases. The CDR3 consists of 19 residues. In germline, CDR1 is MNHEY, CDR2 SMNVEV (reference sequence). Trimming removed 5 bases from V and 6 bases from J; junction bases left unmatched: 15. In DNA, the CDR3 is TGTGCCAGCAGTCTACTATCCGGGACTAGCGGGATATGGGCCGGGGAGCTGTTTTTT. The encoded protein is CASSLLSGTSGIWAGELFF.

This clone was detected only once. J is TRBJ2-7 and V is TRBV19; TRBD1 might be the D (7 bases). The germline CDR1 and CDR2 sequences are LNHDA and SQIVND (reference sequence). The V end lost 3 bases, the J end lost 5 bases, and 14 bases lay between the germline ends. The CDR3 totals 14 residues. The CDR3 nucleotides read TGTGCCAGTAGTATCGGTGGCAGGGGGGACGAGCAGTACTTC. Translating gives CASSIGGRGDEQYF.

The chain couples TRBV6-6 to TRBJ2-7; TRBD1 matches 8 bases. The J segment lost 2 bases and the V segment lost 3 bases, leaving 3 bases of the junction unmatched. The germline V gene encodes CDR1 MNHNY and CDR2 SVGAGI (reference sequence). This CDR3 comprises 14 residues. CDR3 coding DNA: TGTGCCAGCAGTTATGGGACAGGAGCCTACGAGCAGTACTTC. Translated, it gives CASSYGTGAYEQYF.

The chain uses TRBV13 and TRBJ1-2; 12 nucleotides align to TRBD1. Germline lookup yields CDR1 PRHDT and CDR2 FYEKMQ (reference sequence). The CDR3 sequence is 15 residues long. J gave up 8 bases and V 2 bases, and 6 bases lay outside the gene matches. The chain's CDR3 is CASSLTGQGAKGYTF. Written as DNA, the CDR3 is TGTGCCAGCAGCTTAACGGGACAGGGGGCAAAAGGCTACACCTTC.